Presented here are 25 T cell receptor beta chains from one specimen sequenced in a study of OX40 agonist ivuxolimab in advanced cancers. Generated by immunoSEQ multiplex PCR, the TCRdb table keeps only in-frame clones and is missing some. The top ten hold more than 2.5% of the sample, which has some 77,000 clones, almost 90% seen once. The specimen comprised CD4+ or CD8+ T cells sorted from blood, sampled in a trial of the OX40 agonist ivuxolimab. Source of these receptors: an adult with an advanced solid tumor such as melanoma, head and neck, liver or kidney cancer.

The rearrangement links TRBV7-2 to TRBJ2-2; D gene ambiguous. Germline lookup yields CDR1 SGHTA and CDR2 FQGNSA. V was trimmed by 4 bases and J by 6 bases, leaving 6 bases between them. This CDR3 has 12 residues. CDR3 loop: CASSSLAGELFF. CDR3 bases: TGTGCCAGCAGCTCCCTTGCCGGGGAGCTGTTTTTT.

This chain connects TRBV7-9 to TRBJ2-7; D is possibly TRBD1 or TRBD2 (6 bases each). V was trimmed by 1 base and J by 4 bases, leaving 14 bases between them. The germline V gene encodes CDR1 SEHNR and CDR2 FQNEAQ (reference sequence). CDR3 length: 15 residues. The chain's CDR3 is CASSLGAEGGYEQYF. In DNA, the CDR3 is TGTGCCAGCAGCTTAGGCGCAGAGGGGGGTTACGAGCAGTACTTC.

The rearrangement joins TRBV4-1 to TRBJ2-5; TRBD2 matches at 10 bases. Germline-derived CDR1 and CDR2 are MGHRA and YSYEKL. This CDR3 has 15 residues. The trim removed 5 bases at V and 3 bases at J, leaving 6 bases unmatched. CDR3 bases: TGCGCCAGCAGCTTGCGGCTAGCGGGAGAAGAGACCCAGTACTTC. Amino acids: CASSLRLAGEETQYF.

This chain links TRBV27 with TRBJ1-1; D is possibly TRBD1 (6 bases). V gave up 6 bases and J gave up 4 bases, with 12 bases separating them. Germline loops: CDR1 MNHEY, CDR2 SMNVEV (reference sequence). CDR3 length: 13 amino acids. CDR3 protein: CASSQGLVTEAFF. The CDR3 nucleotides are TGTGCCAGCAGCCAGGGGTTGGTCACTGAAGCTTTCTTT.

The CDR3 DNA is TGTGCCAGCAGCGTAGGGTCTGGGGGGGCGAGCTACGAGCAGTACTTC. Translated, it gives CASSVGSGGASYEQYF. V is TRBV9 and J is TRBJ2-5; D is possibly TRBD2 (7 bases). The DNA end favors TRBJ2-7, so the J call may be wrong. CDR3 length: 16 residues. Germline V gene sequence: CDR1 SGDLS, CDR2 YYNGEE.

The chain is built from TRBV27 and TRBJ2-3, with TRBD2 as a possible D gene (5 bases). The CDR3 runs 14 residues. Germline V gives CDR1 MNHEY, CDR2 SMNVEV (reference sequence). With 2 bases removed from V and 8 bases from J, the gap between germline ends came to 14 bases. CDR3 amino acids: CASSLAGVGATQYF. The DNA of the CDR3 is TGTGCCAGCAGTTTAGCCGGGGTTGGAGCTACGCAGTATTTT.

This clone was observed once. The chain's CDR3 is CASSLETVDTQYF. In DNA, the CDR3 is TGTGCCAGCAGCTTGGAGACAGTAGATACGCAGTATTTT. The rearrangement uses TRBV5-8 and TRBJ2-3; a weak D match, TRBD1 (5 bases). The CDR3 contains 13 residues. Germline CDR1 reads SGHTS; CDR2 reads YDEGEE. The germline V and J ends were trimmed by 0 bases and 5 bases, with 7 bases remaining between them.

This chain uses TRBV7-2 with TRBJ2-3; D is unresolved. Germline V gene lookup returns CDR1 SGHTA and CDR2 FQGNSA. This CDR3 region has 11 residues. V lost 2 bases, J lost 5 bases, and 2 bases lay in between. CDR3 protein: CASSLLDTQYF. The CDR3 DNA reads as TGTGCCAGCAGCTTATTAGATACGCAGTATTTT.

A few counts support this clone. Other nucleotide sequences in the sample specify the same CDR3. The rearrangement uses TRBV7-9 and TRBJ1-1, with 7 bases identical to TRBD1. There are 14 residues in the CDR3. V was clipped by 1 base and J by 1 base; unmatched bases: 0. Per germline, CDR1 SEHNR and CDR2 FQNEAQ (reference sequence). The CDR3 sequence is CASSLGQGNTEAFF. CDR3 sequence (DNA): TGTGCCAGCAGCTTAGGACAGGGGAACACTGAAGCTTTCTTT.

This chain uses TRBV10-3 with TRBJ1-3; no definite D call. The ends were cut back, 4 bases at V and 0 bases at J, with 10 bases in the middle. From germline, CDR1 is ENHRY and CDR2 SYGVKD. CDR3 size: 15 residues. CDR3 loop: CAISGTGDSGNTIYF. The CDR3 DNA sequence: TGTGCCATCAGTGGGACGGGCGACTCTGGAAACACCATATATTTT.

The chain couples TRBV7-9 to TRBJ2-1, with D tentatively TRBD2 (6 bases). This CDR3 region has 14 residues. The ends were cut back, 1 base at V and 9 bases at J, with 13 bases in the middle. Germline loops: CDR1 SEHNR, CDR2 FQNEAQ (reference sequence). The CDR3 sequence: CASSLGLAGGEQFF. The CDR3 nucleotides are TGTGCCAGCAGCTTAGGGCTAGCCGGGGGTGAGCAGTTCTTC.

This sequence joins TRBV5-6 and TRBJ1-3; no firm D call. Trimming pared 2 bases from V and 5 bases from J, leaving 14 bases between. The CDR3 has 15 residues. Germline V gene data show CDR1 as SGHDT and CDR2 as YYEEEE. The CDR3: CASSFKTAWRNTIYF. The CDR3 DNA follows: TGTGCCAGCAGCTTCAAGACTGCCTGGAGAAACACCATATATTTT. Combining the CDR3 with reference TRBV5-6 and TRBJ1-3 gives the whole variable domain DAGVTQSPTHLIKTRGQQVTLRCSPKSGHDTVSWYQQALGQGPQFIFQYYEEEERQRGNFPDRFSGHQFPNYSSELNVNALLLGDSALYLCASSFKTAWRNTIYFGEGSWLTVV.

This clone was observed once. The rearrangement joins TRBV13 to TRBJ2-7, with 10 bases fitting TRBD2. V shed 5 bases and J 3 bases; nucleotides not matched to a gene: 4. Germline V CDR1 and CDR2: PRHDT, FYEKMQ (reference sequence). The CDR3 extends over 14 amino acids. CDR3 sequence reads: CASSLLAGDYEQYF. The CDR3, as DNA: TGTGCCAGCAGCCTCCTAGCGGGAGACTACGAGCAGTACTTC.

This clone was picked up one time. The CDR3 bases are TGTGCCATCAGTGAGTCGTTGGGGGAGCGGTACTCCTACGAGCAGTACTTC. Its protein product is CAISESLGERYSYEQYF. The chain is built from TRBV10-3 and TRBJ2-5, with D perhaps given as TRBD1 or TRBD2 (5 bases each). TRBJ2-7 explains the end of the DNA better; the J call may be wrong. The germline CDR1 and CDR2 sequences are ENHRY and SYGVKD. The CDR3 spans 17 residues.

This rearrangement joins TRBV21-1 to TRBJ1-5. TRBV21-1 is a listed pseudogene. The CDR3 loop spans 16 amino acids. CDR3 sequence (DNA): TGTGCCAGCAGCCTAGTTGCGGGGACCGGCAATCAGCCCCAGCATTTT. It is translated as CASSLVAGTGNQPQHF.

The rearrangement joins TRBV7-9 to TRBJ2-7; D remains ambiguous. This CDR3 region has 13 residues. Germline V CDR1 and CDR2: SEHNR, FQNEAQ (reference sequence). V shed 8 bases and J shed 0 bases, with 11 bases lying between them. The CDR3 spells CASPGRNSYEQYF. As DNA, the CDR3 is TGTGCCAGCCCTGGGCGAAACTCCTACGAGCAGTACTTC.

The rearrangement joins TRBV19 to TRBJ2-1, with no clear D. The CDR3 spans 16 residues. V was clipped by 3 bases and J by 7 bases, with 19 bases between them. The germline V gene encodes CDR1 LNHDA and CDR2 SQIVND (reference sequence). CDR3 nucleotides: TGTGCCAGTAGTATCGAGGTTTTGACTGGGATGAATGAGCAGTTCTTC. This gives the protein CASSIEVLTGMNEQFF.

J is TRBJ1-1 and V is TRBV18; D gene unclear. Germline V gives CDR1 KGHSH, CDR2 LQKENI. The CDR3 is made up of 13 amino acids. V was pared by 4 bases and J by 5 bases, with 11 bases between. This CDR3 is CASSLNGQTEAFF. For the CDR3, the DNA is TGTGCCAGCTCACTTAACGGGCAGACTGAAGCTTTCTTT.

This sequence joins TRBV7-9 and TRBJ2-7; TRBD1 aligns across 8 bases. Trimming removed 7 bases from V and 2 bases from J; junction bases left unmatched: 13. Per the germline V gene, CDR1 is SEHNR and CDR2 is FQNEAQ (reference sequence). The CDR3 totals 16 residues. The CDR3 DNA reads TGTGCCAGCATCCCCTTCTTGGGACAGGTCGCCTACGAGCAGTACTTC. Encoded protein: CASIPFLGQVAYEQYF.

The chain carries TRBV11-1 and TRBJ2-2; D ambiguous. The CDR3 is 17 residues long. Germline values: CDR1 SGHAT, CDR2 FQDESV (reference sequence). V was clipped by 0 bases and J by 4 bases, with 15 bases between them. CDR3 in DNA: TGTGCCAGCAGCTTAGCGCGGCTGGGCGCGACCACCGGGGAGCTGTTTTTT. As protein: CASSLARLGATTGELFF.

The chain links TRBV10-3 to TRBJ2-5; D is uncertain. The J call may be faulty, since TRBJ2-7 better matches the DNA end. CDR1 is ENHRY, CDR2 SYGVKD, per germline. The CDR3 contains 12 residues. CDR3 DNA sequence: TGTGCCATCAGCCCCCAGGACTACGAGCAGTACTTC. Translation: CAISPQDYEQYF.

On this clone itself: This CDR3 is also generated by other DNA sequences in the sample. The chain couples TRBV9 to TRBJ1-3; D perhaps matches TRBD1 (5 bases). The CDR3 sequence is 13 residues long. The V gene's germline CDR1 is SGDLS and CDR2 YYNGEE. The V end lost 4 bases, the J end lost 4 bases, and 9 bases lay between the germline ends. CDR3 bases: TGTGCCAGCAGCAGAGGGGACGGAAACACCATATATTTT. Its translation is CASSRGDGNTIYF.

This chain connects TRBV29-1 to TRBJ2-7, with 10 bases matching TRBD2. CDR1 SQVTM and CDR2 ANQGSEA come from the germline V gene. The CDR3 totals 12 residues. V lost 6 bases to trimming and J lost 6 bases; unmatched junction nucleotides: 5. CDR3 in DNA: TGCAGCGTGGAGCGGGGGGGAACCGAGCAGTACTTC. Protein product: CSVERGGTEQYF.

V and J are TRBV27 and TRBJ1-1, with 9 bases that match TRBD1. Germline CDR1 and CDR2: MNHEY and SMNVEV (reference sequence). CDR3 length: 15 residues. J lost 3 bases, V lost 5 bases, and 7 bases had no gene match. CDR3 coding DNA: TGTGCCAGCAGTCCCCGGACAGGGGTGGACACTGAAGCTTTCTTT. Translated: CASSPRTGVDTEAFF.

Turning to this clone: An end of the junction differs from the germline gene, which may be a read error. The V gene is TRBV7-3, the J gene TRBJ1-2; 9 nucleotides match TRBD1. This CDR3 contains 17 residues. Germline-derived CDR1 and CDR2 are SGHTA and FQGTGA. CDR3 loop: CASSLTHPTGGNDGYTF. CDR3 sequence (DNA): TGTGCCAGCAGCTTAACCCACCCGACAGGGGGTAACGATGGCTACACCTTC.